The present T cell receptor (beta chain) was sequenced within a study of identical twins. Carrying unique molecular identifiers, the cDNA also gained a universal primer site through template switching. Each CDR3 protein gets one entry after TCRdb re-called the 5' RACE reads with MiXCR. The table records some 1,600,000 distinct CDR3 sequences, around a third of them present only once. Unmatched junction bases numbered 17, after V lost 4 bases and J lost 8 bases. Germline V CDR1 and CDR2: SGHDT, YYEEEE. This CDR3 comprises 17 residues. General study findings and limits: Analyses based on zero insertions could be partly confounded by invariant MAIT and iNKT cells.

This clonotype came up a few times. No antigen is known for it. The chain links TRBV5-6 to TRBJ1-4, with 7 bases lining up with TRBD1. The source material was cord blood. The clonotype was recovered from a newborn girl in good health. The DNA of the CDR3 is TGTGCCAGCAGCCAAAAGACAGGGAAGGGATATCGCGAAAAACTGTTTTTT. Protein: CASSQKTGKGYREKLFF.